This T cell receptor (beta chain) was recorded in a study of PD-L1 blockade in urothelial cancer. Across the study: Bladder-origin urothelial cancer in males covered about 90% of the roughly 30 patients. Patients' prior chemotherapy regimens numbered 0 to 3. Analysis of the blood was performed 3 weeks (second dose) and 6 weeks after treatment start.

V trimming: 3 bases; J trimming: 1 base; junction bases outside the gene matches: 10. CDR1 is SGHNT and CDR2 is YYREEE in the germline V gene (reference sequence). This CDR3 has 17 residues. Time point: peripheral blood 6 weeks after treatment start. All patients handed over anywhere from 1 to 8 samples, pretreatment and on-treatment. Some clones are missing from TCRdb's copy, which holds only in-frame ones; the method was immunoSEQ multiplex PCR. The repertoire holds 30,000 or so clones, with nearly 90% as singletons. The input for sequencing was PBMCs, taken around atezolizumab (anti-PD-L1) treatment. This receptor was obtained from a man of 80 years or more with urothelial cancer. The chain has TRBV5-4 and TRBJ2-3; 8 bases line up with TRBD2. CDR3 amino acids: CASSSMGGRGGTDTQYF. The CDR3 nucleotides read TGTGCCAGCAGCTCGATGGGAGGGCGGGGGGGCACAGATACGCAGTATTTT.